The T cell receptor (beta chain) under discussion was sequenced for a study of T cell changes during pregnancy in multiple sclerosis. Generated by immunoSEQ multiplex PCR, the TCRdb table keeps only in-frame clones and is missing some. The sample carries roughly 61,000 clones, approximately 94% recorded once. CDR3 length: 15 residues. V trimming: 6 bases; J trimming: 2 bases; junction bases outside the gene matches: 7. The V gene's germline CDR1 is LNHDA and CDR2 SQIVND (reference sequence). The V and J genes are TRBV19 and TRBJ1-5; TRBD1 aligns across 7 bases. The source was CD8+ T cells from peripheral blood mononuclear cells, collected after pregnancy. This TCR was recovered from a female donor with multiple sclerosis, enrolled in a pregnancy study. In DNA, the CDR3 is TGTGCCAGTAGCTTACAGGGGTCGGGCAATCAGCCCCAGCATTTT. Amino acid sequence: CASSLQGSGNQPQHF.